The clone carrying this T cell receptor (beta chain) was counted a few times. These data originate in a study of CD4 and CD8 cells across lung adenocarcinoma regions. TCRdb ran MiXCR on the PCR reads and lists one entry per CDR3 protein. Of approximately 10,000 distinct CDR3 sequences listed, 59% are singletons. In germline, CDR1 is SGHNT, CDR2 YENEEA. Trimming took off 5 bases at V and 1 base at J, with 20 bases between the two ends. This CDR3 spans 17 amino acids. The sequenced material came from CD8+ T cells from the margin of a lung tumor. The clonotype comes from a male donor with lung adenocarcinoma. The CD4 and CD8 labels of this study may be unreliable. This rearrangement joins TRBV11-3 to TRBJ2-5; D may match TRBD1 or TRBD2 (5 bases each). Here the CDR3 reads CASSRGLGEPTQETQYF. The CDR3 DNA follows: TGTGCCAGCAGCCGAGGCTTGGGGGAACCGACCCAAGAGACCCAGTACTTC.